Presented here are 25 T cell receptor beta chains from one specimen sequenced in a study of CD4 T cells in relation to SARS-CoV-2 and coronaviruses. Unexposed donor CD4+ T cells date from about 2011-2018, before the COVID-19 pandemic. CD4+ T cells were isolated from the cells after around eleven days of culture. Their antigen targets remain unknown. Here immunoSEQ multiplex PCR was the method, and the copy in TCRdb shows in-frame clones only, minus some. Of about 26,000 clones listed, roughly 66% are singletons. Sequencing input: CD4+ T cells from PBMCs, cultured in vitro. Every receptor here comes from a human donor in good health.

The V and J genes are TRBV12-3 or TRBV12-4 and TRBJ2-7, with 7 nucleotides matching TRBD1. V lost 6 bases and J lost 6; bases outside the gene matches: 8. The CDR3 has 13 amino acids. The CDR3 DNA is TGTGCCAGCAGACAGGGGCCCTCTCCCGAGCAGTACTTC. Translation: CASRQGPSPEQYF.

This chain connects TRBV29-1 to TRBJ1-2; 7 bases are shared with TRBD1. Germline values: CDR1 SQVTM, CDR2 ANQGSEA. The CDR3 totals 15 residues. The V segment lost 5 bases and the J segment 3 bases; nucleotides outside the gene matches: 12. Here the CDR3 DNA reads TGCAGCGTTCACGGGGTGGGACAGAGACACTATGGCTACACCTTC. Translating it yields CSVHGVGQRHYGYTF.

This rearrangement joins TRBV11-3 to TRBJ2-2; TRBD1 aligns across 7 bases. J gave up 6 bases and V 5 bases, and 9 bases lay outside the gene matches. Germline V gene data show CDR1 as SGHNT and CDR2 as YENEEA. This CDR3 contains 15 residues. CDR3 nucleotides: TGTGCCAGCAGCGCCCGACAGGGAGAGGCCGGGGAGCTGTTTTTT. Its protein product is CASSARQGEAGELFF.

This clone has more than one count but fewer than ten. The rearrangement uses TRBV19 and TRBJ2-5, with D possibly being TRBD1 (6 bases). Germline CDR1 LNHDA, CDR2 SQIVND (reference sequence). The CDR3 runs to 14 residues. V lost 6 bases and J lost 2, with 13 bases in between. The CDR3, as DNA: TGTGCCAGTAGCTCGACAGGAAGACAAGAGACCCAGTACTTC. Translated: CASSSTGRQETQYF.

The chain combines TRBV4-2 with TRBJ1-2; D gene ambiguous. Trimming left V 3 bases short and J 1 base short, with 9 bases between. The germline gives CDR1 LGHNA, CDR2 YNFKEQ. The CDR3 spans 14 residues. CDR3 coding DNA: TGTGCCAGCAGCCAGGCGGAGGGTAACTATGGCTACACCTTC. Amino acids: CASSQAEGNYGYTF.

The chain has TRBV6-5 and TRBJ1-2; 8 bases line up with TRBD1. The CDR3 has 12 amino acids. The germline CDR1 and CDR2 sequences are MNHEY and SVGAGI. The V and J ends lost 10 bases and 7 bases, in that order; junction bases with no gene match: 8. CDR3 sequence (DNA): TGTGCCACTCAGACAGGGGCGCCTGGCTACACCTTC. Translating gives CATQTGAPGYTF.

The table lists this clone with a few counts. The J gene is TRBJ2-3, the V gene TRBV6-5; D gene ambiguous. Germline V gives CDR1 MNHEY, CDR2 SVGAGI. The CDR3 is 11 residues long. Trimming stripped 5 bases from V and 7 bases from J, with 7 bases between. The CDR3, as DNA: TGTGCCAGCAGTACTGGAAATACGCAGTATTTT. This codes for CASSTGNTQYF.

CDR3 region: CASSYSAGGEGFEQYF. For the CDR3, the DNA is TGTGCCAGCAGTTACTCGGCAGGGGGCGAAGGTTTCGAGCAGTACTTC. The chain has TRBV6-6 and TRBJ2-7; 8 positions agree with TRBD1. With V trimmed by 0 bases and J by 6 bases, 10 bases remained unmatched. The germline gives CDR1 MNHNY, CDR2 SVGAGI (reference sequence). The CDR3 totals 16 residues.

The chain employs TRBV19 and TRBJ2-5; D possibly matches TRBD1 or TRBD2 (5 bases each). The CDR3 length is 13 residues. Trimming took off 3 bases at V and 5 bases at J, with 10 bases between the two ends. The germline CDR1 and CDR2 sequences are LNHDA and SQIVND (reference sequence). The CDR3 sequence: CASSIDWGETQYF. The CDR3 DNA is TGTGCCAGTAGTATCGACTGGGGGGAGACCCAGTACTTC.

The count of this clone is one. The chain joins TRBV9 to TRBJ1-4; 7 bases fit TRBD1. The V gene end was trimmed by 0 bases and the J gene end by 2 bases; junction bases not matched to a gene: 1. This CDR3 contains 15 residues. Germline V gene sequence: CDR1 SGDLS, CDR2 YYNGEE. The CDR3 is CASSVDRGTNEKLFF. The CDR3 DNA follows: TGTGCCAGCAGCGTAGACAGGGGCACTAATGAAAAACTGTTTTTT.

The V call is TRBV27, the J call TRBJ2-2, with D possibly matching TRBD2 (5 bases). This CDR3 comprises 16 residues. Germline V gene data show CDR1 as MNHEY and CDR2 as SMNVEV (reference sequence). Deletions cut 2 bases from V and 3 bases from J, with 13 bases between. In nucleotides, the CDR3 is TGTGCCAGCAGTTTAGTTTCGGGATGGGACACCGGGGAGCTGTTTTTT. Its translation is CASSLVSGWDTGELFF.

V is TRBV11-1 and J is TRBJ1-1; D call uncertain. The CDR3 sequence is 13 residues long. V was pared by 5 bases and J by 0 bases, with 7 bases between. Germline lookup yields CDR1 SGHAT and CDR2 FQDESV (reference sequence). CDR3 sequence: CASSLPMNTEAFF. The DNA of the CDR3 is TGTGCCAGCAGCCTCCCGATGAACACTGAAGCTTTCTTT.

J is TRBJ2-2 and V is TRBV5-1, with a possible D match to TRBD1 (6 bases). This CDR3 has 16 residues. Germline CDR1 reads SGHRS; CDR2 reads YFSETQ. V lost 0 bases and J 3 bases, leaving 12 bases between the germline ends. For the CDR3, the DNA is TGCGCCAGCAGCTTGGTCGGGACACCGGACACCGGGGAGCTGTTTTTT. Protein product: CASSLVGTPDTGELFF.

V is TRBV7-2 and J is TRBJ2-4, with D unresolved. V shed 1 base and J shed 0 bases, with 4 bases lying between them. Germline V lookup: CDR1 SGHTA, CDR2 FQGNSA. The CDR3 has 14 residues. CDR3 DNA sequence: TGTGCCAGCAGCTTAGGGACAGCCAAAAACATTCAGTACTTC. This sequence encodes CASSLGTAKNIQYF.

This chain uses TRBV7-8 with TRBJ1-2; D not resolved. V was pared by 1 base and J by 2 bases, with 2 bases between. Germline V CDR1 and CDR2: SGHVS, FQNEAQ. This CDR3 contains 12 residues. CDR3 nucleotides: TGTGCCAGCAGCTTAGAGAACTATGGCTACACCTTC. This encodes CASSLENYGYTF.

J is TRBJ2-5 and V is TRBV5-1; the match to TRBD2 covers 8 bases. Trimming took 4 bases from V and 2 from J; bases not matched to a gene: 7. CDR3 size: 15 residues. The germline V gene has CDR1 SGHRS and CDR2 YFSETQ. This CDR3 reads CASSRGGPGQETQYF. The CDR3, as DNA: TGCGCCAGCAGCCGGGGGGGGCCGGGGCAAGAGACCCAGTACTTC.

V gene TRBV28 combines with J gene TRBJ2-1; tentative D call: TRBD2 (5 bases). The CDR3 runs 12 residues. Per germline, CDR1 MDHEN and CDR2 SYDVKM. V lost 6 bases and J lost 4, with 7 bases in between. CDR3 nucleotides: TGTGCCAGCAGGGCGGGTTACAATGAGCAGTTCTTC. It specifies CASRAGYNEQFF.

In its sample, this clone was seen a few times. The chain carries TRBV5-5 and TRBJ2-5, with D possibly matching TRBD2 (5 bases). The length of the CDR3 is 16 residues. Trimming removed 0 bases at V and 4 bases at J, with 16 bases between. The germline V gene encodes CDR1 SGHKS and CDR2 YYEKEE (reference sequence). CDR3 DNA sequence: TGTGCCAGCAGCTTGGGGGTCGGGATTGGCGCAGAGACCCAGTACTTC. Residues: CASSLGVGIGAETQYF.

This sequence joins TRBV11-2 and TRBJ1-3, with a tentative D call TRBD1 (5 bases). CDR3 length equals 18 residues. V lost 5 bases and J lost 0, with 20 bases in between. Per germline, CDR1 SGHAT and CDR2 FQNNGV. Here the CDR3 DNA reads TGTGCCAGCAGCCTACGACCAGGGACGATGAGCTCTGGAAACACCATATATTTT. It is translated as CASSLRPGTMSSGNTIYF.

This clone is a singleton in its sample. J is TRBJ2-5 and V is TRBV6-2 or TRBV6-3; 14 nucleotides agree with TRBD2. The CDR3 runs 18 residues. From germline, CDR1 is MNHEY and CDR2 SVGEGT. J was trimmed by 4 bases and V by 3 bases; bases with no gene match: 10. DNA for the CDR3: TGTGCCAGCAGTTATGCCGGGACTAGCGGGGGAAGGGGAGAGACCCAGTACTTC. It codes for CASSYAGTSGGRGETQYF.

The genes are TRBV19 and TRBJ1-5; D is undetermined. Germline V gene data show CDR1 as LNHDA and CDR2 as SQIVND (reference sequence). Trimming pared 8 bases from V and 0 bases from J, leaving 20 bases between. This CDR3 region has 17 residues. The DNA for the CDR3 is TGTGCCAGTGCGCCGGCCACGAACCGGGGTAGCAATCAGCCCCAGCATTTT. It is translated as CASAPATNRGSNQPQHF.

The rearrangement uses TRBV10-3 and TRBJ2-3; the match to TRBD2 covers 10 bases. Germline assignment: CDR1 ENHRY and CDR2 SYGVKD. The CDR3 sequence is 17 residues long. Trimming cost V 1 base and J 1 base; bases outside gene matches: 5. CDR3 in amino acids: CAISEFSAGGRTDTQYF. The CDR3 DNA follows: TGTGCCATCAGTGAGTTTTCAGCGGGGGGGCGCACAGATACGCAGTATTTT.

V usage is TRBV10-1 and J usage is TRBJ2-1; unclear D gene. Trimming cost V 0 bases and J 9 bases, with 12 bases left between them. CDR1 is WNHNN, CDR2 SYGVQD, per germline (reference sequence). This CDR3 region has 14 residues. The CDR3 DNA reads as TGCGCCAGCAGTGAGTCTCGGTTTATGGGTGAGCAGTTCTTC. Protein sequence: CASSESRFMGEQFF.

This clone was detected only a few times. V usage is TRBV29-1 and J usage is TRBJ1-2; D is ambiguous. The germline V gene encodes CDR1 SQVTM and CDR2 ANQGSEA. This CDR3 comprises 13 residues. Deletions cut 4 bases from V and 2 bases from J, with 11 bases between. The CDR3 sequence: CSVVSGLNYGYTF. In DNA form, the CDR3 reads TGCAGCGTTGTAAGCGGATTAAACTATGGCTACACCTTC. Looking up the rest from reference TRBV29-1 and TRBJ1-2 gives the full variable domain: SAVISQKPSRDICQRGTSLTIQCQVDSQVTMMFWYRQQPGQSLTLIATANQGSEATYESGFVIDKFPISRPNLTFSTLTVSNMSPEDSSIYLCSVVSGLNYGYTFGSGTRLTVV.

J is TRBJ2-3 and V is TRBV19; D remains unclear. The CDR3 sequence is 13 residues long. Germline V lookup: CDR1 LNHDA, CDR2 SQIVND (reference sequence). V lost 2 bases, J lost 5 bases, and 8 bases lay in between. CDR3 region: CASSIQDEDTQYF. CDR3 nucleotides: TGTGCCAGTAGTATACAGGACGAAGATACGCAGTATTTT.